What follows describes a single T cell receptor (beta chain). Trimming removed 0 bases from V and 4 bases from J; junction bases left unmatched: 12. From germline, CDR1 is LGHDT and CDR2 YNNKEL (reference sequence). This CDR3 spans 17 amino acids. The sample is drawn from a study of blood T cell repertoires in COVID-19. Looking at the study overall: Sites in the United States, Italy and Spain provided acute and convalescent COVID-19 samples. T cells, B-cell-depleted T cells, or PBMCs provided the cDNA or gDNA that served as material.

Original analysis: Reference gene primer amplification gave estimated nucleated cell counts. Using immunoSEQ multiplex PCR, the repertoire was profiled, and TCRdb retains in-frame clones only, with some absent. D and trimming come from the DNA, and the V and J calls and clone size come from that table. The repertoire has more than 200,000 clones, 84% of them found once; the top ten carry roughly 4%. The gene calls are TRBV3-1 (or the pseudogene TRBV3-2) and TRBJ2-7; 7 bases agree with TRBD2. The TCR comes from a man in his fifties or sixties with acute or convalescent COVID-19. Input material: peripheral blood. CDR3 protein: CASSQDPLRETRYEQYF. DNA for the CDR3: TGTGCCAGCAGCCAAGATCCGCTGCGGGAGACGAGGTACGAGCAGTACTTC.